This TCR beta chain was recovered during a study of PD-1 blockade in classical Hodgkin lymphoma. Background on the study: Treatment was intravenous nivolumab, 3 mg/kg every 2 weeks, until progression.

V gave up 4 bases and J gave up 3 bases; unmatched junction bases: 3. The germline V gene has CDR1 SGHAT and CDR2 FQNNGV. CDR3 length equals 15 residues. This table comes from immunoSEQ multiplex PCR, and its TCRdb copy is limited to in-frame clones, with some not included. This table has approximately 70,000 clones, about 93% appearing once. The study, taken as a whole, reports: Nivolumab starters within 1 year of ASCT were excluded. Patients who responded completely had about the same baseline diversity as newly diagnosed patients.

After autologous stem cell transplantation all patients relapsed, and prior brentuximab vedotin exposure differed between cohorts. Note on this clone: As yet, its antigen is unknown.

V usage is TRBV11-2 and J usage is TRBJ2-1; 10 positions agree with TRBD2. This clonotype was obtained from a human donor with classical Hodgkin lymphoma. Sequencing used peripheral blood mononuclear cells (PBMCs), obtained at baseline. The CDR3 nucleotides are TGTGCCAGCAGCTATTGGACTAGCGGCTACAATGAGCAGTTCTTC. Translating gives CASSYWTSGYNEQFF.